This T cell receptor beta chain was documented in a study of T cell responses to AZD1222 COVID-19 vaccine. Study-wide findings and caveats: Spike-specific TCR repertoires showed rising breadth and depth after two AZD1222 doses. Among those given AZD1222, only 5 to 7 were seropositive at baseline. Clonal diversity may have been underestimated, and the donors were mostly white British, with more females than males. The CD4 TCRs associated with vaccination extended across spike and predominated at 160-218 and 743-854.

Repertoires were generated with immunoSEQ multiplex PCR, while TCRdb's copy carries only in-frame clones and drops some. The sample contains 100,000 to 150,000 clones, around 90% of which appear only once. On this clone: What it binds is not known.

Germline values: CDR1 SGHTA, CDR2 FQGNSA. CDR3 length: 17 residues. V lost 5 bases and J lost 5, with 21 bases in between. This sample comprised peripheral blood, obtained on day 0 of AZD1222 vaccination. This TCR was recovered from an adult in good health. The J gene is TRBJ2-2, the V gene TRBV7-2; D not certain. The CDR3 region is CASSPSPFHQATGELFF. In DNA form, the CDR3 reads TGTGCCAGCAGCCCCTCTCCTTTCCACCAAGCTACCGGGGAGCTGTTTTTT. The variable domain in full, completed from reference TRBV7-2 and TRBJ2-2, reads GAGVSQSPSNKVTEKGKDVELRCDPISGHTALYWYRQSLGQGLEFLIYFQGNSAPDKSGLPSDRFSAERTGGSVSTLTIQRTQQEDSAVYLCASSPSPFHQATGELFFGEGSRLTVL.